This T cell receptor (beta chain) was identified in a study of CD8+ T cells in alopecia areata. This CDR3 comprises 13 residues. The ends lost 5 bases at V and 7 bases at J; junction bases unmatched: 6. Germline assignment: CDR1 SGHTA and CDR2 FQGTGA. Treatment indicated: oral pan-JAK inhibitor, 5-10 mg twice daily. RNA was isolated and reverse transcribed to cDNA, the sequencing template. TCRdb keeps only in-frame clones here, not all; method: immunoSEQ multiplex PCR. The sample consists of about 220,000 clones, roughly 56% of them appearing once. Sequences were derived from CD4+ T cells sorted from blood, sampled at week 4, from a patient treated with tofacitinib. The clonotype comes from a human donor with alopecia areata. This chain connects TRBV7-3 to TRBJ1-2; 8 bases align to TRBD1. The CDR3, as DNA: TGTGCCAGCAGCCCGACAGGGGAGGGTGGCTACACCTTC. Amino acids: CASSPTGEGGYTF.